This T cell receptor (beta chain) is drawn from a study of T cell repertoires in cytomegalovirus infection. TCRdb re-called the reads with MiXCR, one entry per CDR3 protein. The profile shows some 900,000 distinct CDR3 sequences, around a third of them singletons. V dropped 6 bases and J dropped 5 bases, with 17 bases sitting between them. This CDR3 has 14 residues. Germline V gene sequence: CDR1 MNHEY, CDR2 SVGEGT. As to this clonotype: Its antigen is undetermined.

The sequence derives from a human donor in good health (CMV status not recorded). Some clones in this sample may be carry-over from other donors' samples. This chain connects TRBV6-2 or TRBV6-3 to TRBJ2-7; maybe TRBD1 (6 bases). Specimen: cultured CD8+ T cells from PBMCs, collected from culture after CMV antigen stimulation. CDR3 coding DNA: TGTGCCAGCAGCCTCATGAGGGGGTCGAACGAGCAGTACTTC. The encoded protein is CASSLMRGSNEQYF.